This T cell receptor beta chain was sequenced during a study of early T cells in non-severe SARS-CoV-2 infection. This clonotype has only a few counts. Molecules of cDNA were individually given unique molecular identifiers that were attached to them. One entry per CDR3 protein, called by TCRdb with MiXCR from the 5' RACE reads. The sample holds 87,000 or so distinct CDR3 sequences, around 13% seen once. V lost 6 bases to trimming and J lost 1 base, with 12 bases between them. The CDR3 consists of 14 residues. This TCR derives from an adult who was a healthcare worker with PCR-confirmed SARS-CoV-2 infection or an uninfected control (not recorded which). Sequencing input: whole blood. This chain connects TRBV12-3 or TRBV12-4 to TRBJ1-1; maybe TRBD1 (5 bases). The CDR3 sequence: CASSLGPPNTEAFF. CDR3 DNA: TGTGCCAGCAGCCTGGGACCGCCGAACACTGAAGCTTTCTTT.